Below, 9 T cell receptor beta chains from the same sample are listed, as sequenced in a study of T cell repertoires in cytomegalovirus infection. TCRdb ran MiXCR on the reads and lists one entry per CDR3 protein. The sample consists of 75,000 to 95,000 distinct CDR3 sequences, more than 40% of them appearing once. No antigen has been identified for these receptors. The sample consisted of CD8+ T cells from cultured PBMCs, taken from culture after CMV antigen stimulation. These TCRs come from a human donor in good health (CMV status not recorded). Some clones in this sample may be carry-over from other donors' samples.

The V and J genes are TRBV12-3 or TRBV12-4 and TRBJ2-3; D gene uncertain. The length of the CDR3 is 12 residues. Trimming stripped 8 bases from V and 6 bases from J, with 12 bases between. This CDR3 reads CASSPGRDTQYF. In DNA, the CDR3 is TGTGCCAGCTCCCCCGGCCGGGATACGCAGTATTTT.

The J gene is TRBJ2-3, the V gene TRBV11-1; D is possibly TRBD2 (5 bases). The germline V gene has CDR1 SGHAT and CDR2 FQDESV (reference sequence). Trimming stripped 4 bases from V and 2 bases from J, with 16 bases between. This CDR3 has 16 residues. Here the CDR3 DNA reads TGTGCCAGCAGCTCCCTGAGCGGCCTTCCCACAGATACGCAGTATTTT. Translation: CASSSLSGLPTDTQYF.

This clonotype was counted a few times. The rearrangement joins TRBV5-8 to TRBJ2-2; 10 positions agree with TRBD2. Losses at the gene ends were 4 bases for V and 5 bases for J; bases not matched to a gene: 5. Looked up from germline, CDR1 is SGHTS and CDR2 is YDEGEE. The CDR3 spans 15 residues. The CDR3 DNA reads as TGTGCCAGCAGCCCGGGACTAGCGAGAACCGGGGAGCTGTTTTTT. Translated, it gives CASSPGLARTGELFF.

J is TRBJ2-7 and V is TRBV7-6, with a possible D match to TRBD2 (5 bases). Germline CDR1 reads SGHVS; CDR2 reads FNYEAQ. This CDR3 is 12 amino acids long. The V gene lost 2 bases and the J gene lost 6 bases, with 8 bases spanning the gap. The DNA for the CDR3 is TGTGCCAGCAGCTTAACGGGGTTCGAGCAGTACTTC. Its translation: CASSLTGFEQYF.

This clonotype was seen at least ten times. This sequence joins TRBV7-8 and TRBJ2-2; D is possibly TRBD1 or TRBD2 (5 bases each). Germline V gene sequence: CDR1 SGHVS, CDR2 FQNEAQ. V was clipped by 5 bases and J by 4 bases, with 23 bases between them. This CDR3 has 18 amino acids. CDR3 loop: CASSPDGTPFGSTGELFF. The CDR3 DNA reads TGTGCCAGCAGCCCCGACGGGACCCCCTTTGGGAGCACCGGGGAGCTGTTTTTT.

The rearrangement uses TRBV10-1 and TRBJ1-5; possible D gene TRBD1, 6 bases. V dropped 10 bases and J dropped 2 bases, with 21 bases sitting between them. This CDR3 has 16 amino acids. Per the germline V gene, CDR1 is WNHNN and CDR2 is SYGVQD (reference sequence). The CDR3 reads CATRGRGTMGNQPQHF. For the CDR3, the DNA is TGCGCCACCAGAGGTAGGGGGACTATGGGCAATCAGCCCCAGCATTTT.

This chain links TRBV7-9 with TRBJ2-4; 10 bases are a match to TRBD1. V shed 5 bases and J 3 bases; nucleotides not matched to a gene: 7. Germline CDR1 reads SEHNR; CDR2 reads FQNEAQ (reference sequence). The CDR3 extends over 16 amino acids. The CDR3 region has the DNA TGTGCCAGCAGCCCCGGGACAGGGGTGGTCAAAAACATTCAGTACTTC. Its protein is CASSPGTGVVKNIQYF.

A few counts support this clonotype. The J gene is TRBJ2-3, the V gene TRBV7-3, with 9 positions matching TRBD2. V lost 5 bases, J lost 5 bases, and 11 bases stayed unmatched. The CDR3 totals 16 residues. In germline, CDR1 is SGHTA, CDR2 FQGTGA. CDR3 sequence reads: CASSQGGAGGQDTQYF. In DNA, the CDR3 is TGTGCCAGCAGCCAAGGGGGAGCGGGGGGCCAAGATACGCAGTATTTT.

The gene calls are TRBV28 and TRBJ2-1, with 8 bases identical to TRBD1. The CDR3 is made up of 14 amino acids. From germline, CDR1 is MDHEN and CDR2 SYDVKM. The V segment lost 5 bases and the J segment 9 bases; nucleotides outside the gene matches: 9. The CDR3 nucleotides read TGTGCCAGCAGTGGACAGGGTCATCCGGGTGAGCAGTTCTTC. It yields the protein CASSGQGHPGEQFF.